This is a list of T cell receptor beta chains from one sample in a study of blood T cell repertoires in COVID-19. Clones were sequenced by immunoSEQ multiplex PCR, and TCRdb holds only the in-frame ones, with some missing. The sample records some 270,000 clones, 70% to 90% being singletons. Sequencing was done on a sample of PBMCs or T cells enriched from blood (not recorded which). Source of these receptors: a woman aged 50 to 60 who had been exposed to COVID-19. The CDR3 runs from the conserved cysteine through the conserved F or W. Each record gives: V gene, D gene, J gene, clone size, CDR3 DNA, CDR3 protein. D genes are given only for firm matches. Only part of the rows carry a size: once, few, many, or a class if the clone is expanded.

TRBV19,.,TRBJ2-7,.,TGTGCCAGTAGTATAGAAGCCAGGGTCTCCTACGAGCAGTACTTC,CASSIEARVSYEQYF
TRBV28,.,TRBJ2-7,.,TGTGCCAGCTCAAGGTCGCGGGCTAGAATCCTCTCCTACGAGCAGTACTTC,CASSRSRARILSYEQYF
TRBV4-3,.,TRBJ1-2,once,TGCGCCAGCAGCCAAGATCGCGAGCGTGGCTACACCTTC,CASSQDRERGYTF
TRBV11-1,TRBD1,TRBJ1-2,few,TGTGCCAGCAGCTCCGACAGGGGGTATGGCTACACCTTC,CASSSDRGYGYTF
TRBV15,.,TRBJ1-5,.,TGTGCCACCAGCATAGGGAGGGTAGGCAATCAGCCCCAGCATTTT,CATSIGRVGNQPQHF
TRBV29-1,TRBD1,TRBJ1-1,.,TGCAGCGTTTTTACCGGGACAGGGGTCCCTGAAGCTTTCTTT,CSVFTGTGVPEAFF
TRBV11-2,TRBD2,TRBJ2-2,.,TGTGCCAGCAGCTTAAGGTTCGGACTAGCAGTGAACACCGGGGAGCTGTTTTTT,CASSLRFGLAVNTGELFF
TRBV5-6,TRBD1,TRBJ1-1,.,TGTGCCAGCAGTAAGACAGGGGATTTAGTAGCTTTCTTT,CASSKTGDLVAFF
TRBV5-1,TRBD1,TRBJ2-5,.,TGCGCCAGCAGCCTGACAGGGGGAGAGACCCAGTACTTC,CASSLTGGETQYF
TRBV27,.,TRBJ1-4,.,TGTGCCAGCAGTCTTAGTTTCTTCGACAGAGATAATGAAAAACTGTTTTTT,CASSLSFFDRDNEKLFF
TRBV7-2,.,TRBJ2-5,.,TGTGCCAGCAGCTTAGTACAGCAAGAGACCCAGTACTTC,CASSLVQQETQYF
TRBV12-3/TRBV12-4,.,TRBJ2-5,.,TGTGCCAGCAGTCCAGGGGAGACCCAGTACTTC,CASSPGETQYF
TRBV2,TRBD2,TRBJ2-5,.,TGTGCCAGCAGTCTCTGGACTAGCGGGAATGGAGAGACCCAGTACTTC,CASSLWTSGNGETQYF
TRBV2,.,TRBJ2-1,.,TGTGCCAGCGAGCCTATAGAAGATGAGCAGTTCTTC,CASEPIEDEQFF
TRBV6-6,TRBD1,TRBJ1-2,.,TGTGCCAGCAGAACTGTCGGGACAGGGCTTATGGGGGACACCTTC,CASRTVGTGLMGDTF
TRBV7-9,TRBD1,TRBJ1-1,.,TGTGCCAGCAGCTTAGGTGGGACAGGAGTGTTGAACACTGAAGCTTTCTTT,CASSLGGTGVLNTEAFF